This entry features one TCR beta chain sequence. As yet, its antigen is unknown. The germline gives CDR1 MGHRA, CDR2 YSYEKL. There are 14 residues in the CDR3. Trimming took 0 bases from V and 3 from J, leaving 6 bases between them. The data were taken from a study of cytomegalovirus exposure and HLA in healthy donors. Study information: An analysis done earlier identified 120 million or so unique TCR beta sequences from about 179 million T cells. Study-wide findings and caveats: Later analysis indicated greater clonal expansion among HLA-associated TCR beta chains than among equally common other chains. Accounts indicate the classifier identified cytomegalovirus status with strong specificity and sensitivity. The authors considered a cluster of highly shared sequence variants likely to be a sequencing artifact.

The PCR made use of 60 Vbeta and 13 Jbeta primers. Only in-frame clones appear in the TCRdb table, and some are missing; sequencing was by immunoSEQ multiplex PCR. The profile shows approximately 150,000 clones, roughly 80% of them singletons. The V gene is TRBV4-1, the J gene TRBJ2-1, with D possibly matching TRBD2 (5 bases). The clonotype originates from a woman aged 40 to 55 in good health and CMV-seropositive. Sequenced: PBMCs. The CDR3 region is CASSQDAGYNEQFF. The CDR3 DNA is TGCGCCAGCAGCCAAGATGCGGGCTACAATGAGCAGTTCTTC.